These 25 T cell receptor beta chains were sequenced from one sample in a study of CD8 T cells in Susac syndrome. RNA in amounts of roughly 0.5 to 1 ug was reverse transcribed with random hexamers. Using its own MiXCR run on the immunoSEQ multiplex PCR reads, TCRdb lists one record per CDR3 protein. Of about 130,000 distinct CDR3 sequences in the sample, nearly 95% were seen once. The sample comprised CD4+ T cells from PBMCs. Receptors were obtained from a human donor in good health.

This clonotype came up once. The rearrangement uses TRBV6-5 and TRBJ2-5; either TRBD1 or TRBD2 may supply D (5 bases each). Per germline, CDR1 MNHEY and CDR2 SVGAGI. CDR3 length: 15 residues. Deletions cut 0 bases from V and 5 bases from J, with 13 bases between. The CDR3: CASSYSHGTGETQYF. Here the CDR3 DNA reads TGTGCCAGCAGTTACTCCCATGGGACGGGTGAGACCCAGTACTTC.

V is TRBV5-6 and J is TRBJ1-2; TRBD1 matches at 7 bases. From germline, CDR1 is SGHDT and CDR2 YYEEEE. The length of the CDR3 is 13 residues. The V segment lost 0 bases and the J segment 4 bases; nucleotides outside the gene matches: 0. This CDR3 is CASSLDRGYGYTF. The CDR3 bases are TGTGCCAGCAGCTTGGACAGGGGCTATGGCTACACCTTC.

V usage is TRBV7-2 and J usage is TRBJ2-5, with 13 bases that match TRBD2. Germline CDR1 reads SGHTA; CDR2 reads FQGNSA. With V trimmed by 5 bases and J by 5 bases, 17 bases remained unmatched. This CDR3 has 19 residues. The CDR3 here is CASSTGLAGAILGSETQYF. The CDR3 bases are TGTGCCAGCAGCACCGGACTAGCGGGAGCTATTCTGGGGTCGGAGACCCAGTACTTC.

In DNA, the CDR3 is TGCAGCGTTGAAGTTGGAAGGGGTCAGCCCCAGCATTTT. Protein: CSVEVGRGQPQHF. The chain combines TRBV29-1 with TRBJ1-5; a weak D match, TRBD1 (5 bases). Trimming removed 1 base from V and 6 bases from J, with 10 bases in between. This CDR3 spans 13 amino acids. Germline V lookup: CDR1 SQVTM, CDR2 ANQGSEA.

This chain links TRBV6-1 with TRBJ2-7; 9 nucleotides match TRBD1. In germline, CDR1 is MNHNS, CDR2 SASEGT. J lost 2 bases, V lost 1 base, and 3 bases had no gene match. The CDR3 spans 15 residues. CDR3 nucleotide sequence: TGTGCCAGCAGTGAAGTGGGGACAGGGACCTACGAGCAGTACTTC. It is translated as CASSEVGTGTYEQYF.

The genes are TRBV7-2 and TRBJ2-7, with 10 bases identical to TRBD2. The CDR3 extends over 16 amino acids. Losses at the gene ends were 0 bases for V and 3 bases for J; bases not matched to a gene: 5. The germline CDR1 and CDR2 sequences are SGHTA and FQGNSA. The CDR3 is CASSLAQLAGRYEQYF. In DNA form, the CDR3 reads TGTGCCAGCAGCTTAGCGCAACTAGCGGGACGCTACGAGCAGTACTTC.

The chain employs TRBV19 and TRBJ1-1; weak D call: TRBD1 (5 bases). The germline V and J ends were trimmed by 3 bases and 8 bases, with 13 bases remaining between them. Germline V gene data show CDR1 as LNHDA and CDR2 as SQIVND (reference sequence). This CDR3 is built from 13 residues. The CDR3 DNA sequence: TGTGCCAGTAGTATCTGGGGCACAGCCGAAGCTTTCTTT. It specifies CASSIWGTAEAFF.

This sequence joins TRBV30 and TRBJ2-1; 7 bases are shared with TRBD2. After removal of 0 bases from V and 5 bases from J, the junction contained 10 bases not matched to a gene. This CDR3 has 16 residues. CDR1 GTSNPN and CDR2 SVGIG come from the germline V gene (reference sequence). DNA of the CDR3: TGTGCCTGGAGTGTAGGCGGGAGCTTTAATAACAATGAGCAGTTCTTC. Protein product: CAWSVGGSFNNNEQFF.

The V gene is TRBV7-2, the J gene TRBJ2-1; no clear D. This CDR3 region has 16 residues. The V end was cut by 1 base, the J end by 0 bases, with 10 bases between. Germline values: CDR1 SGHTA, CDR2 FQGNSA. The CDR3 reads CASSLGSGSSYNEQFF. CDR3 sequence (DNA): TGTGCCAGCAGCTTAGGTTCCGGTAGCTCCTACAATGAGCAGTTCTTC. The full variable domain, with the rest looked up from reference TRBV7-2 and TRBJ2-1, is GAGVSQSPSNKVTEKGKDVELRCDPISGHTALYWYRQSLGQGLEFLIYFQGNSAPDKSGLPSDRFSAERTGGSVSTLTIQRTQQEDSAVYLCASSLGSGSSYNEQFFGPGTRLTVL.

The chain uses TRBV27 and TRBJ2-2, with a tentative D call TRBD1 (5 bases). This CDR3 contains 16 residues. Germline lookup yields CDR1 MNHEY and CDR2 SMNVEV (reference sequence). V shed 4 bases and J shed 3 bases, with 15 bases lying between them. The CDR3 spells CASSWGRPKDTGELFF. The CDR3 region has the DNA TGTGCCAGCAGTTGGGGCAGGCCAAAGGACACCGGGGAGCTGTTTTTT.

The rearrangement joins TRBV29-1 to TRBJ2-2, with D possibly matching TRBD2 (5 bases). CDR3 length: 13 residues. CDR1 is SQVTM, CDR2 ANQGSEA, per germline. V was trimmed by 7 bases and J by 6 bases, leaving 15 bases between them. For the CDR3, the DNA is TGCAGCGCGTGGCCTAGCAATTCCGGGGAGCTGTTTTTT. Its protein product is CSAWPSNSGELFF.

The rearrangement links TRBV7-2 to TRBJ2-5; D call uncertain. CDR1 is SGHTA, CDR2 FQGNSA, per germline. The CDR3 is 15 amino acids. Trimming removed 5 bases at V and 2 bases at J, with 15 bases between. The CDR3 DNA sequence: TGTGCCAGCAGCCCGCTAGGATTAACACAAGAGACCCAGTACTTC. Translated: CASSPLGLTQETQYF.

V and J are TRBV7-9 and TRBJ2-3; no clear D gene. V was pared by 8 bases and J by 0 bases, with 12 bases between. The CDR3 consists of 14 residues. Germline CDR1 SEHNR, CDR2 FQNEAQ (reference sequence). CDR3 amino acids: CASRGASSTDTQYF. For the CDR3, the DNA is TGTGCCAGCCGTGGAGCTTCTAGCACAGATACGCAGTATTTT.

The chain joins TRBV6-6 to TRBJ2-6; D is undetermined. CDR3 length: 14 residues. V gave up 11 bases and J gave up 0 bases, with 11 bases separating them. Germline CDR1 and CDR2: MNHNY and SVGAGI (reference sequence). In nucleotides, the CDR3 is TGTGCCTGCCTCTCCGACTCTGGGGCCAACGTCCTGACTTTC. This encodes CACLSDSGANVLTF.

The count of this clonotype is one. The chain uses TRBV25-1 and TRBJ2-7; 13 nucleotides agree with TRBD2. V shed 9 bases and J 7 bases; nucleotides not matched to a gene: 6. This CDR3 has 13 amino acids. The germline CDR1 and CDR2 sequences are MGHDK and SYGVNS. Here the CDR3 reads CASGLAGAKEQYF. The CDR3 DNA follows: TGTGCCAGTGGACTAGCGGGAGCAAAGGAGCAGTACTTC.

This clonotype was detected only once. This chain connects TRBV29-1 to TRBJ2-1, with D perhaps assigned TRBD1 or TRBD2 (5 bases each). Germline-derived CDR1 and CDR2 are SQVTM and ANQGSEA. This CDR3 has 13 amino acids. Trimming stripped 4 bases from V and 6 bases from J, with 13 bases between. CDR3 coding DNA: TGCAGCGTTGGGGAGTGGGACGTCAATGAGCAGTTCTTC. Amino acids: CSVGEWDVNEQFF.

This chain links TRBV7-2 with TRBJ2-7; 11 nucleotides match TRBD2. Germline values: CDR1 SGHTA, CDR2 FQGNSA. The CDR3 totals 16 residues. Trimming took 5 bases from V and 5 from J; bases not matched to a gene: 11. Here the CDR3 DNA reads TGTGCCAGCAGCACCTTTAGCGGGAGGGCCCAGGACGAGCAGTACTTC. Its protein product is CASSTFSGRAQDEQYF.

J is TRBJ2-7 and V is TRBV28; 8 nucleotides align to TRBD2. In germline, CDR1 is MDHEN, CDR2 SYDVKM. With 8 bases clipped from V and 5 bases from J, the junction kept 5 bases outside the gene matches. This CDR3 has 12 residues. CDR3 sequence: CASLSGSDEQYF. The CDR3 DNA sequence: TGTGCCAGCTTAAGCGGGAGTGACGAGCAGTACTTC.

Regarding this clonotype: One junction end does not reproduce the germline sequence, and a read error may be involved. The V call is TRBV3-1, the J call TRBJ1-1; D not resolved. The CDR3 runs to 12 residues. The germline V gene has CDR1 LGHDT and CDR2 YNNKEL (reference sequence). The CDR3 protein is CASSQDTTVSVF. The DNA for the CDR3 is TGTGCCAGCAGCCAAGACACGACGGTATCCGTCTTT.

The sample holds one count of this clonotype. The DNA for the CDR3 is TGTGCCAGCAGCCAAGGGATATACAATGAGCAGTTCTTC. Protein sequence: CASSQGIYNEQFF. The V gene is TRBV3-1, the J gene TRBJ2-1; no clear D gene. This CDR3 has 13 amino acids. The germline V gene has CDR1 LGHDT and CDR2 YNNKEL (reference sequence). The V gene lost 1 base and the J gene lost 4 bases, with 5 bases spanning the gap.

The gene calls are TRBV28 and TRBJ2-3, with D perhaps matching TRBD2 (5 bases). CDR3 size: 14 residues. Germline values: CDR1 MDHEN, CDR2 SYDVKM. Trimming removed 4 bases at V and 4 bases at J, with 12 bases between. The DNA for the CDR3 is TGTGCCAGCAGTTCGAGGGTCGGCCCAGATACGCAGTATTTT. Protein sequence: CASSSRVGPDTQYF.

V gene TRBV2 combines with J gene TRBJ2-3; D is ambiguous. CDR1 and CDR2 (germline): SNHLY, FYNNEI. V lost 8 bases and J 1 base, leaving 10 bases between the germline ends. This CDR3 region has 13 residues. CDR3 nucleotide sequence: TGTGCCAGCGGTCGGACCGGCACAGATACGCAGTATTTT. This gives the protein CASGRTGTDTQYF. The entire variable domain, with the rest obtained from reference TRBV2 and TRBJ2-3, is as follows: EPEVTQTPSHQVTQMGQEVILRCVPISNHLYFYWYRQILGQKVEFLVSFYNNEISEKSEIFDDQFSVERPDGSNFTLKIRSTKLEDSAMYFCASGRTGTDTQYFGPGTRLTVL.

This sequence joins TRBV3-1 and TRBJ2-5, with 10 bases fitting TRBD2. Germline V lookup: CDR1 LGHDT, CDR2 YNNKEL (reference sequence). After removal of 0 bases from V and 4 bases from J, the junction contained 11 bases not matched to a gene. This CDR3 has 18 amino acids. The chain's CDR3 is CASSQEALLAGYSETQYF. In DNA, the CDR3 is TGTGCCAGCAGCCAAGAGGCTTTACTAGCGGGATATTCAGAGACCCAGTACTTC.

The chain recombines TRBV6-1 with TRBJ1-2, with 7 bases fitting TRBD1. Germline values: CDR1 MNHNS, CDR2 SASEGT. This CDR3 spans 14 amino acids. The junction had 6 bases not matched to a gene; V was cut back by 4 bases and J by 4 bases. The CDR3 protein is CASSVRWDSYGYTF. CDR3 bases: TGTGCCAGCAGTGTGAGGTGGGACAGCTATGGCTACACCTTC.

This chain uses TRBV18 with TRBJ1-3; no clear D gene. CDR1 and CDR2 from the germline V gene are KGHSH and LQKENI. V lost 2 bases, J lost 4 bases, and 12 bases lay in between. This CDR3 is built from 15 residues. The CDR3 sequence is CASSPDPAAGNTIYF. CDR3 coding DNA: TGTGCCAGCTCACCAGACCCAGCAGCCGGAAACACCATATATTTT.